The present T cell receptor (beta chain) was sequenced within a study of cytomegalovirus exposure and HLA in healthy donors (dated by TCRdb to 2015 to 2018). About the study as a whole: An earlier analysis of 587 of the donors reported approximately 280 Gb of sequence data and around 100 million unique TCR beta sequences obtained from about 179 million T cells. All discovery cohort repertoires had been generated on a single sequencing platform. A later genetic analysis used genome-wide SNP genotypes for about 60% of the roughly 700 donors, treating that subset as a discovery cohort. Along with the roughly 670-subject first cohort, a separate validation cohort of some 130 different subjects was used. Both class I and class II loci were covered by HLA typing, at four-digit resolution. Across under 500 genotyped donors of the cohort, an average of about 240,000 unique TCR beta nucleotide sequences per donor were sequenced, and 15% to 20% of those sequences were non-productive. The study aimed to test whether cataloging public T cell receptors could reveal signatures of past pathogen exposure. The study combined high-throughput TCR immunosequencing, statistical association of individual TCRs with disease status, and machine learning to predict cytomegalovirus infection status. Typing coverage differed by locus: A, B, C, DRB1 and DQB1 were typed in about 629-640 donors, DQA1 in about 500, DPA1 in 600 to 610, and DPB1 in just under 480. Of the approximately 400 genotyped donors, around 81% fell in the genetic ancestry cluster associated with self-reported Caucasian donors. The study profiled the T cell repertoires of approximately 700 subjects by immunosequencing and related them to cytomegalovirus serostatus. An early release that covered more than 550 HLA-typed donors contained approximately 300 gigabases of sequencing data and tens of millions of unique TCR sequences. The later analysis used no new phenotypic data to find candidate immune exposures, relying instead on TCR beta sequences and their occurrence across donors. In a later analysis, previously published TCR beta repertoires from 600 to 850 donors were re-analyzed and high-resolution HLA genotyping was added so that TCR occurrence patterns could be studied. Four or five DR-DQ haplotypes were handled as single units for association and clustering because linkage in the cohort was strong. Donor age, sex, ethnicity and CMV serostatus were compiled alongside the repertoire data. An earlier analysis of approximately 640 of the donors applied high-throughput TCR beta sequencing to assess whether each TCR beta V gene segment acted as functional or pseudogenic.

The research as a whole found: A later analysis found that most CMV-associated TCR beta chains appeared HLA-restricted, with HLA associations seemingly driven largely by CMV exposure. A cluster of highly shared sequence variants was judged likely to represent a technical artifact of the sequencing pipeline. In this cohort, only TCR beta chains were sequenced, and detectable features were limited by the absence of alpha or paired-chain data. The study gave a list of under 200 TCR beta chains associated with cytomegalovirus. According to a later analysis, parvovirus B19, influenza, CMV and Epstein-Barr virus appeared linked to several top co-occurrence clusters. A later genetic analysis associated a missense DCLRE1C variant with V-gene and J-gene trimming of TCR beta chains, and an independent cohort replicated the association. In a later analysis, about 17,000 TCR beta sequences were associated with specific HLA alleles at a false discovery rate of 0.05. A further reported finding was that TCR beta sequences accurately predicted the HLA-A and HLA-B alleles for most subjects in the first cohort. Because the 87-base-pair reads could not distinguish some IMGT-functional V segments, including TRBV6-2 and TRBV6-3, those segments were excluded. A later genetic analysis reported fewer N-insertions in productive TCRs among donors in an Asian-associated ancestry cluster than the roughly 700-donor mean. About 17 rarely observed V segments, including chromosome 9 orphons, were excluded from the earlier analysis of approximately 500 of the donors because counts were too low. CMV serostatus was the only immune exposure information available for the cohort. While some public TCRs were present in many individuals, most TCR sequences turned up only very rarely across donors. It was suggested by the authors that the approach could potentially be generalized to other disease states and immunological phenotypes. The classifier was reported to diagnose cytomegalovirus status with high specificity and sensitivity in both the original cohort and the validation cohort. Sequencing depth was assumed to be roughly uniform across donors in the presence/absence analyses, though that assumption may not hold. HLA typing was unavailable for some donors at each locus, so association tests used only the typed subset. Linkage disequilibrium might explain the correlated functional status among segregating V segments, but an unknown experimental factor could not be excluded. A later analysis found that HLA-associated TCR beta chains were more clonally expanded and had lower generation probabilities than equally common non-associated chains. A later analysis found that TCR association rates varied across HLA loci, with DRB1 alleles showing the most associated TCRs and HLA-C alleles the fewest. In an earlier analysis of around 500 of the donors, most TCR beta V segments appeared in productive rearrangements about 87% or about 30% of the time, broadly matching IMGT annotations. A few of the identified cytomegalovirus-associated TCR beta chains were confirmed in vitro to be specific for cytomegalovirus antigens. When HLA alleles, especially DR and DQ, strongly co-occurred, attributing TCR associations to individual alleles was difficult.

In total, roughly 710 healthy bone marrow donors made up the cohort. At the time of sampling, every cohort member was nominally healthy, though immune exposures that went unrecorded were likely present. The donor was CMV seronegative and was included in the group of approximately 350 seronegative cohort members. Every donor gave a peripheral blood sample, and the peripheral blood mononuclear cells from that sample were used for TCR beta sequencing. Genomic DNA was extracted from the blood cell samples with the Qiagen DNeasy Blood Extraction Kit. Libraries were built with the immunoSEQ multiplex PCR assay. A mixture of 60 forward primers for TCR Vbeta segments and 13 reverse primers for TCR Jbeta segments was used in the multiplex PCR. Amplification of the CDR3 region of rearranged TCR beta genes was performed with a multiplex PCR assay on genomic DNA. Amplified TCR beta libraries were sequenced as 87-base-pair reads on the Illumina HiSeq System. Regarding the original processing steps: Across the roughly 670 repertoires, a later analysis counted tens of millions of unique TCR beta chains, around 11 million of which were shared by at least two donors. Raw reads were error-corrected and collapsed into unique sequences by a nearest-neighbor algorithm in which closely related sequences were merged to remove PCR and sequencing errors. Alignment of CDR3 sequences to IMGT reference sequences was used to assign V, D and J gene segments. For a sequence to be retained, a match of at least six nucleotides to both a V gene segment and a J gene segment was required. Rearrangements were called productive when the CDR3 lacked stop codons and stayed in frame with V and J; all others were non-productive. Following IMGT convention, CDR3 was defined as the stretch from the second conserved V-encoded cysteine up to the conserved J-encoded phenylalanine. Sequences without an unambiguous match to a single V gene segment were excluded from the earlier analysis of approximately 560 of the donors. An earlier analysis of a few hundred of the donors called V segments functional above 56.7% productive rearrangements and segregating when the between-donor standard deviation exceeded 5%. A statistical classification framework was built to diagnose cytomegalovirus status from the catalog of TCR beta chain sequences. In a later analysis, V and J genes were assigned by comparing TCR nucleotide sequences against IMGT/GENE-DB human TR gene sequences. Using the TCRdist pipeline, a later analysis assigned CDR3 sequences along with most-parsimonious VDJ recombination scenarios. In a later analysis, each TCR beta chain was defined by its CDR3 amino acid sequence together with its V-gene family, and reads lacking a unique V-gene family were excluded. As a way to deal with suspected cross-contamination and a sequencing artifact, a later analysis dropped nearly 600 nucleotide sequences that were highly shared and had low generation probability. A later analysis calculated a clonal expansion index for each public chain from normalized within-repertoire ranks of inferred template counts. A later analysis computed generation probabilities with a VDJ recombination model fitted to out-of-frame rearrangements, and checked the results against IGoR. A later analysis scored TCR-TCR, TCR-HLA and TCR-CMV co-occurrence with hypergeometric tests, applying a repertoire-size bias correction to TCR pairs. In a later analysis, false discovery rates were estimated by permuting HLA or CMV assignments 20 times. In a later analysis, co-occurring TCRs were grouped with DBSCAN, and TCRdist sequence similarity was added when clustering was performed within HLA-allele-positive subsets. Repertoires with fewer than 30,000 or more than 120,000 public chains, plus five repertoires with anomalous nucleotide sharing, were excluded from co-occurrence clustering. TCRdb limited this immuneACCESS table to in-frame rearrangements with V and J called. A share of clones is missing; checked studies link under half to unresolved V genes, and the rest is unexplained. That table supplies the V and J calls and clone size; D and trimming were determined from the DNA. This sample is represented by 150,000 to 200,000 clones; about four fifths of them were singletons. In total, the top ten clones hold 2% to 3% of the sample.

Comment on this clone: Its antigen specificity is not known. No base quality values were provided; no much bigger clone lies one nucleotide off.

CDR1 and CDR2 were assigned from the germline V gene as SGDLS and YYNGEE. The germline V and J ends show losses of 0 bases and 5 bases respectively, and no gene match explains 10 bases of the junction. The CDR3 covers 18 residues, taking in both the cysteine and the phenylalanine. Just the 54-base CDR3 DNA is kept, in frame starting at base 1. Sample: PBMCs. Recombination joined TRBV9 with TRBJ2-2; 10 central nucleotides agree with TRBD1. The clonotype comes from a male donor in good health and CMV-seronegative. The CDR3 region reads CASSVVDRGLVWTGELFF. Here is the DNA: TGTGCCAGCAGCGTAGTAGACAGGGGGCTCGTTTGGACCGGGGAGCTGTTTTTT.